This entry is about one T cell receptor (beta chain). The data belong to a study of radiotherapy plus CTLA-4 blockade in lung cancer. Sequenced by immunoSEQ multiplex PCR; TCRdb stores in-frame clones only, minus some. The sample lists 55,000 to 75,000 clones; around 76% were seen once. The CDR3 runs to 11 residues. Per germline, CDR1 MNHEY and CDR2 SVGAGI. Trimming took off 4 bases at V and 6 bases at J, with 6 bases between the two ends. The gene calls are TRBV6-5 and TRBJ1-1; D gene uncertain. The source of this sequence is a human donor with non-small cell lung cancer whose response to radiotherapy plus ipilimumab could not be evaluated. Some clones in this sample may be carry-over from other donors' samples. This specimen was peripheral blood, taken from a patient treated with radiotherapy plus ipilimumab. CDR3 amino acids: CASSLWPEAFF. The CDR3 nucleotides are TGTGCCAGCAGTTTGTGGCCTGAAGCTTTCTTT.